This TCR beta chain was sequenced during a study of control samples from healthy donors and cancer patients. V lost 2 bases and J 1 base, leaving 11 bases between the germline ends. The CDR3 is made up of 15 amino acids. CDR1 is MDHEN, CDR2 SYDVKM, per germline. The data were produced by immunoSEQ multiplex PCR, yet TCRdb's version contains in-frame clones alone and is incomplete. The sample carries 160,000 or so clones, about 93% recorded once. The TCR comes from a woman between 25 and 40 years old in good health. The chain couples TRBV28 to TRBJ1-1; no clear D. Material for sequencing was blood. CDR3 DNA: TGTGCCAGCAGTTTAAGCACGGGTTCGAACACTGAAGCTTTCTTT. This sequence encodes CASSLSTGSNTEAFF.